The entry below describes one TCR beta chain. Its antigen is not known. Researchers prepared the TCRbeta library using unique molecular identifiers, the study reports. TCRdb redid the calling of the PCR reads with MiXCR, one entry per CDR3 protein. Of roughly 420,000 distinct CDR3 sequences in the sample, about 16% are singletons; the top ten hold roughly 27%. The sample originates from a study of T-cell reconstitution after alpha-beta-depleted transplantation in children. Study-wide findings and caveats: In patients about two months after transplant, alpha-beta T cells reportedly arose from several hundred expanded graft clones. The study traced high day-60 TCRbeta diversity in some patients to surviving recipient T cells and thymic progenitors.

The material sequenced was PBMCs, mostly from graft donor cells, taken 360 days after TCRalphabeta/CD19-depleted stem cell transplant. This clonotype was obtained from a boy under two years old who had a stem cell transplant for Wiskott-Aldrich syndrome, so the T cells may come from the graft donor.

The CDR3 DNA is TGTGCCAGCAGCCAAGTTCAGGGGCGGACTAGCGGGTACAATGAGCAGTTCTTC. Translating gives CASSQVQGRTSGYNEQFF. The chain recombines TRBV3-2 with TRBJ2-1; TRBD2 is the table's D call and was not checked against the DNA. TRBV3-2 corresponds to a pseudogene. There are 18 residues in the CDR3.